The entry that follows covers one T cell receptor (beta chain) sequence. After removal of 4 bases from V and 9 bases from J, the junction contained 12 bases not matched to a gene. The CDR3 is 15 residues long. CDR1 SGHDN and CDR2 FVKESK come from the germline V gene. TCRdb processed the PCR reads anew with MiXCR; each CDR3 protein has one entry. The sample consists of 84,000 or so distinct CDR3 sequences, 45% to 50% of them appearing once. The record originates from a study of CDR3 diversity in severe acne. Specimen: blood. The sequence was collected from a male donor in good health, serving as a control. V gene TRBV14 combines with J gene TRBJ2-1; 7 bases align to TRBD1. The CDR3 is CASSPRDSAHTEQFF. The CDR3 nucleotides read TGTGCCAGCAGCCCCCGGGACAGCGCTCACACTGAGCAGTTCTTC.